Listed below are T cell receptor beta chains from one sample, sequenced in a study of shared clonotypes between healthy human individuals. The protocol was immunoSEQ multiplex PCR, while the TCRdb copy is restricted to in-frame clones and leaves out a portion. The data show approximately 2.1 million clones, more than 85% seen once. The source material was naive CD4+ T cells from PBMCs. The receptor set was obtained from a man between 18 and 35 years old in good health. Some clones in this sample may be carry-over from other donors' samples. CDR3s include the opening cysteine and the closing phenylalanine or tryptophan. D genes are given only for firm matches.

d_gene,v_gene,CDR3aa
NA,TRBV9,CASSVVGQTNTEAFF
NA,TRBV6-6,CASSPGRPFEAFF
NA,TRBV5-1,CASSSIGRASTDTQYF
TRBD2,TRBV5-4,CASSRDSGRSYEQYF
TRBD1,TRBV6-6,CASSTRQGAHEQYF
NA,TRBV7-9,CASSLVPHPTQYF
TRBD1,TRBV28,CASNSGGGTEAFF
NA,TRBV12-5,CASGVRNEQFF
NA,TRBV5-5,CASSLGQLNQPQHF
TRBD2,TRBV5-1,CASSGGLAGGQDTQYF
NA,TRBV27,CASSLSIRGSNNEQFF
TRBD1,TRBV7-9,CASSLLTGGRGANVLTF